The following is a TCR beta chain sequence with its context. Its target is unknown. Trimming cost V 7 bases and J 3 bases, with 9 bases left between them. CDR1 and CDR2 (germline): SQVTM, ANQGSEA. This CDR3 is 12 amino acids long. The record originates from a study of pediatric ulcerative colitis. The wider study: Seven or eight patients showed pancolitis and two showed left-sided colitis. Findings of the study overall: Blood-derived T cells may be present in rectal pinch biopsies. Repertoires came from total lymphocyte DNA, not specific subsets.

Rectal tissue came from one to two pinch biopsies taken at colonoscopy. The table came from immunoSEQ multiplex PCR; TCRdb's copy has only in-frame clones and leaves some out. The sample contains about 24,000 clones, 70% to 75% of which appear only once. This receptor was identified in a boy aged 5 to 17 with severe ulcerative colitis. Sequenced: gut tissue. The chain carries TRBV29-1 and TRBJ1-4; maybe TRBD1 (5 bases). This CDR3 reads CSAPGPNEKLFF. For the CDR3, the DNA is TGCAGCGCCCCGGGGCCTAATGAAAAACTGTTTTTT.